This TCR beta chain stems from a study of T cells in Graves' hyperthyroidism and ophthalmopathy. Patients were excluded for uncontrolled infection, other autoimmune disease, pregnancy or lactation. On the basis of clinical symptoms, serum thyroxine and TRAb, thyroid ultrasound and orbital computed tomography, diagnoses were made. Amplification of TCR beta CDR3 regions was performed using RNA transcripts as template. During a first-round RT-PCR of the TCR CDR3, the HTBI primer set was used. TCRdb called the multiplex PCR reads again in MiXCR, with one record for every CDR3 protein. The sample includes over 500,000 distinct CDR3 sequences, 46% seen only once; the top ten take about two fifths. This clonotype was found a few times. Its antigen remains unidentified. Notes on the study in general: Through a model of 13 V-J features, ophthalmopathy was separated from stable hyperthyroidism. Blood also held most thyroid clonotypes expanded beyond 0.001.

Trimming cost V 6 bases and J 4 bases; bases outside gene matches: 8. Germline CDR1 MGHDK, CDR2 SYGVNS. The CDR3 spans 14 residues. The chain carries TRBV25-1 and TRBJ1-1; 7 bases map to TRBD1. This clonotype was sampled from an adult woman with Graves' disease, either hyperthyroidism or ophthalmopathy (not recorded which). What was sequenced was peripheral blood or thyroid tissue (not recorded which). DNA of the CDR3: TGTGCCAGCAGGGTATCACAGGGGACCACTGAAGCTTTCTTT. This codes for CASRVSQGTTEAFF.